This is a list of T cell receptor beta chains from one sample in a study of blood T cell repertoires in COVID-19. Using immunoSEQ multiplex PCR, the repertoire was profiled, and TCRdb retains in-frame clones only, with some absent. The sample has under 250,000 clones, about 91% seen once. Sequenced: peripheral blood. The receptors here all came from an elderly man with acute or convalescent COVID-19. Both conserved end residues are part of each CDR3. The D gene is left open where the match is weak. The size field is filled for only some rows; it gives once, few, many or a size class.

>.|TRBV7-7|TRBJ2-2|TRBD1
TGTGCCAGCAGCCTCAGGGGGACCGGGGAGCTGTTTTTT
CASSLRGTGELFF
>.|TRBV6-5|TRBJ2-5|.
TGTGCCAGCAGTCCGACAGCCCAGGGCGGGACCCAGTACTTC
CASSPTAQGGTQYF
>.|TRBV3-1/TRBV3-2|TRBJ1-6|TRBD1
TGTGCCAGCAGCCGAGGACAGGGAAGTTCACCCCTCCACTTT
CASSRGQGSSPLHF
>.|TRBV7-2|TRBJ2-1|.
TGTGCCAGCAGCTTAGGGAGGACCTACAATGAGCAGTTCTTC
CASSLGRTYNEQFF
>.|TRBV11-2|TRBJ1-4|.
TGTGCCAGCAGCTTCGTCCGGCGGGCTAATGAAAAACTGTTTTTT
CASSFVRRANEKLFF
>.|TRBV2|TRBJ1-2|TRBD1
TGTGCCAGCAGTGTCAGGACAGGGATTAACTATGGCTACACCTTC
CASSVRTGINYGYTF
>many|TRBV10-3|TRBJ2-1|TRBD1
TGTGCCACCGTCACGGGGGACAGGGGATACAATGAGCAGTTCTTC
CATVTGDRGYNEQFF
>.|TRBV19|TRBJ2-7|.
TGTGCCAGTAGTATCGGGTTTGGGCTTGGGGCTGAAGAGCAGTACTTC
CASSIGFGLGAEEQYF
>.|TRBV11-2|TRBJ2-1|TRBD2
TGTGCCAGCAGCTTTGGGTCCTTGCGGGAGGGCGGGAATGAGCAGTTCTTC
CASSFGSLREGGNEQFF
>.|TRBV3-1/TRBV3-2|TRBJ2-7|TRBD1
TGTGCCAGCAGCCGGGGGACAGCTCTCTACGAGCAGTACTTC
CASSRGTALYEQYF
>.|TRBV7-2|TRBJ1-6|.
TGTGCCAGCAGCTTAGAGAGGGAAAATTCACCCCTCCACTTT
CASSLERENSPLHF
>.|TRBV18|TRBJ1-5|.
TGTGCCAGCTCACCGCTGAATACAGATCAGCCCCAGCATTTT
CASSPLNTDQPQHF
>.|TRBV7-2|TRBJ1-3|TRBD1
TGTGCCAGCAGCTTACGAACCCTCGGGACAGGGGGCTCTGGAAACACCATATATTTT
CASSLRTLGTGGSGNTIYF
>.|TRBV28|TRBJ2-3|TRBD2
TGTGCCAGCAGTTTAAGTGGGTTAGCGGGAGGGTCAGATACGCAGTATTTT
CASSLSGLAGGSDTQYF
>.|TRBV25-1|TRBJ2-1|TRBD1
TGTGCCAGCAGTGAAGATAGGGGGACAGGGGTGTACAATGAGCAGTTCTTC
CASSEDRGTGVYNEQFF
>.|TRBV4-2|TRBJ1-1|.
TGTGCCAGCAGCCAGGGGGGGGGCCTGGCCCCTGAAGCTTTCTTT
CASSQGGGLAPEAFF
>.|TRBV5-1|TRBJ2-2|TRBD1
TGCGCCAGCAGCTTACCAGGGGGTCTCACCGGGGAGCTGTTTTTT
CASSLPGGLTGELFF
>.|TRBV4-1|TRBJ2-5|TRBD2
TGCGCCAGCAGCCAAGAGTCAAGCGGGGTTCGGGAGACCCAGTACTTC
CASSQESSGVRETQYF
>.|TRBV19|TRBJ1-5|.
TGTGCCAGTAGTTCCCGGACACAAAATCAGCCCCAGCATTTT
CASSSRTQNQPQHF
>.|TRBV5-4|TRBJ2-3|.
TGTGCCAGCAGCTTGGGGAACAGGGACCCAGATACGCAGTATTTT
CASSLGNRDPDTQYF
>.|TRBV11-2|TRBJ2-3|.
TGTGCCAGCAGCCCGGAGACTAGCACAGATACGCAGTATTTT
CASSPETSTDTQYF
>.|TRBV27|TRBJ2-2|.
TGTGCCAGCAGCCCCTACGGGAACACCGGGGAGCTGTTTTTT
CASSPYGNTGELFF
>.|TRBV6-5|TRBJ1-2|.
TGTGCCAGCAGTTATGACTTAGCGGCAGGGAGAGGCTACACCTTC
CASSYDLAAGRGYTF
>.|TRBV5-6|TRBJ1-4|.
TGTGCCAGCAGCAGAGGTAGCTATAATGAAAAACTGTTTTTT
CASSRGSYNEKLFF
>.|TRBV28|TRBJ1-5|TRBD1
TGTGCCAGCAGTCTCCCGGACAGGGGTTATCAGCCCCAGCATTTT
CASSLPDRGYQPQHF
>.|TRBV5-5|TRBJ2-7|TRBD1
TGTGCCAGCAGCTTGGGACAGGGCCCTTACGAGCAGTACTTC
CASSLGQGPYEQYF
>.|TRBV7-7|TRBJ1-1|.
TGTGCCAGCAGCAAACATCAGGATACTGAGGCTTTCTTT
CASSKHQDTEAFF
>.|TRBV5-1|TRBJ1-4|.
TGCGCCAGCAGCTTGGCCACCGGGTTTACTGAAAAACTGTTTTTT
CASSLATGFTEKLFF
>.|TRBV4-3|TRBJ2-2|.
TGCGCCAGCAGCCAAGAACTGCCGGGAACGAACACCGGGGAGCTGTTTTTT
CASSQELPGTNTGELFF
>.|TRBV3-1/TRBV3-2|TRBJ2-7|.
TGTGCCAGCTCCAAAGAGCCCCTACGCGAGCAGTACTTC
CASSKEPLREQYF
>.|TRBV7-6|TRBJ2-1|TRBD2
TGTGCCAGCAGCTTTAGCGTTCCTAGCGGGAGTCGCGACAATGAGCAGTTCTTC
CASSFSVPSGSRDNEQFF
>.|TRBV29-1|TRBJ1-2|.
TGCAGCGTTGCGCTCTTCGGGGGGGCGAGGAATGGCTACACCTTC
CSVALFGGARNGYTF
>.|TRBV3-1/TRBV3-2|TRBJ2-1|TRBD2
TGTGCCAGCAGCCAAGATTTCAGCGGGGGGTCCCGTGAGCAGTTCTTC
CASSQDFSGGSREQFF
>.|TRBV7-3|TRBJ2-1|TRBD2
TGTGCCAGCAGCGTGACTAGCGGGCTTTACAATGAGCAGTTCTTC
CASSVTSGLYNEQFF
>once|TRBV7-8|TRBJ1-5|TRBD1
TGTGCCAGCAGCTTAGTAGGGACAGGGGGATATCAGCCCCAGCATTTT
CASSLVGTGGYQPQHF
>few|TRBV19|TRBJ1-2|TRBD1
TGTGCCAGTAGCACCGGATGGGGACAGGACTATGGCTACACCTTC
CASSTGWGQDYGYTF